The T cell receptor beta chain under discussion was sequenced for a study of response to subunit inactivated influenza vaccine (dated by TCRdb to the late 2010s). Background on the whole study: To follow how T cells responded to a trivalent subunit inactivated influenza vaccine, the researchers relied on deep quantitative profiling of the T cell receptor repertoire. Points the paper makes about the study in general: It was suggested by the authors that each seasonal influenza vaccination may recruit only a limited number of new T cells.

Libraries were built with RT-PCR. Sequencer: Illumina HiSeq 2500. TCRdb handled the public reads itself, with Q25 trimming in fastp and clone calling in MiXCR, and kept productive beta chains. Under each unique CDR3 protein, matching rows form one entry showing the most common genes and DNA. The sample includes more than 400,000 distinct CDR3 sequences, with under 8.5% observed a single time. Of the sample, around 13% is held by the ten largest clones. Only a few counts were recorded for this clonotype. The target of this receptor is not known. No base-level quality is on record; no much larger clone is a single base apart. The receptor was isolated from a man in his fifties or sixties who received an inactivated influenza vaccine. Donor details come from another sample of the same person, matched by shared clones. The sequencing used PBMCs from blood, collected about 23 months after vaccination.

The DNA sequence is as follows: TGCGCCAGCAGCGAGACAGGTTACCAGCCCCAGCATTTT. This codes for CASSETGYQPQHF. The V and J genes are TRBV5-1 and TRBJ1-5; TRBD1 is a weak D gene call, 6 bases matching. V is reduced by 4 bases and J by 7 bases, leaving a spacing of 12 bases between them. The germline V gene specifies SGHRS as CDR1 and YFSETQ as CDR2. Reading from cysteine to phenylalanine, the CDR3 counts 13 amino acids. Just the 39-base CDR3 DNA is kept, in frame starting at base 1.